This T cell receptor (beta chain) comes out of a study of PD-L1 blockade in urothelial cancer. Study details: Bladder-origin urothelial cancer in males described about 85% of the roughly 29 patients. Per blood sample, T cells had a median of around 150,000. Blood was analyzed 3 weeks (second dose) and 6 weeks after treatment start.

Patients had locally advanced or metastatic urothelial carcinoma. The table came from immunoSEQ multiplex PCR; TCRdb's copy has only in-frame clones and leaves some out. This table has 100,000 or so clones, approximately 85% appearing once. This CDR3 spans 14 amino acids. Trimming took 4 bases from V and 3 from J, leaving 14 bases between them. Germline V CDR1 and CDR2: SGHRS, YFSETQ. This clone has just a few counts. The sequence derives from a man in his fifties or sixties with urothelial cancer. The sequences come from PBMCs, collected around atezolizumab (anti-PD-L1) treatment. The chain combines TRBV5-1 with TRBJ2-7; tentative D call: TRBD1 (6 bases). The CDR3: CASSPGTLNYEQYF. In DNA, the CDR3 is TGCGCCAGCAGCCCCGGGACACTCAACTACGAGCAGTACTTC.